A single T cell receptor beta chain is shown here with its context. Its antigen is not identified. TCRdb independently ran MiXCR on the 5' RACE reads; one entry per CDR3 protein. This repertoire shows 1.5 million to 2 million distinct CDR3 sequences, about 31% found once; its top ten account for 0.27%. The data are from a study of identical twins. The CDR3 has 16 amino acids. CDR1 SGDLS and CDR2 YYNGEE come from the germline V gene. Trimming at V came to 0 bases and at J to 5 bases, leaving 3 bases not matched to a gene. Study outcomes and limitations: Weaker excess sharing between twins was seen in beta out-of-frame sequences.

The rearrangement joins TRBV9 to TRBJ2-3, with 13 bases fitting TRBD2. This clonotype was sampled from a newborn girl in good health. Sequenced material: cord blood. This chain's CDR3 is CASSVAWTSGGDTQYF. For the CDR3, the DNA is TGTGCCAGCAGCGTAGCCTGGACTAGCGGGGGAGATACGCAGTATTTT. Together with reference TRBV9 and TRBJ2-3, the CDR3 gives the full variable domain: DSGVTQTPKHLITATGQRVTLRCSPRSGDLSVYWYQQSLDQGLQFLIQYYNGEERAKGNILERFSAQQFPDLHSELNLSSLELGDSALYFCASSVAWTSGGDTQYFGPGTRLTVL.